This T cell receptor beta chain emerged from a study of memory CD4+ T cells and cytomegalovirus serostatus (dated by TCRdb to between 2018 and 2021). For the wider study: The 33 healthy Belgian adults in the cohort included 9 who were CMV seropositive and approximately 25 who were CMV seronegative. To replicate a published TCR-based CMV serostatus classifier, the researchers sequenced the CD4+ memory TCRbeta repertoires of a Belgian cohort whose cytomegalovirus serostatus was known.

CDR1 and CDR2, per the germline V gene, are SGHTA and FQGTGA. Including the terminal cysteine and phenylalanine, the CDR3 comprises 13 residues. The entry retains the CDR3 DNA only, 39 bases that are in frame from base 1. V trim: 2 bases; J trim: 11 bases; unmatched bases: 7. Genomic DNA was extracted from sorted cells with the Quick-DNA Microprep Kit. TCRbeta DNA was amplified with the immunoSEQ hsTCRbeta kit following the manufacturer's protocol. TCRbeta libraries were sequenced on an Illumina MiSeq instrument. The authors' pipeline ran thus. After out-of-frame sequences were removed, around 2,200,000 distinct TCRbeta sequences remained, averaging about 67,000 per individual. Each individual was scored using the number of about 180 previously reported CMV-associated TCRbeta sequences that the individual carried and the total number of productive distinct TCRbeta sequences. A beta-binomial model was reimplemented in Python, and scikit-learn random forests with default parameters were trained on US cohort data. Classifier performance on the Belgian cohort was summarized as median AUC with percentile confidence intervals calculated over 10,000 bootstrap iterations. TCRdb mirrors the immuneACCESS table, restricted to in-frame sequences. Some clones are absent from its copies; in checked studies, under half trace to an unresolved V gene, and the reason for the others is unknown. Clone size and the V and J calls come from that table; the DNA yielded D and trimming. Across this sample there are around 60,000 clones, with 82% seen only once. 0.5% of the sample is in the top ten clones.

Study-level results and caveats: CMV serostatus prediction reached a median bootstrapped AUC of about 0.96 with the original framework and 0.91 with a US-trained random forest. The results were interpreted as suggesting that the CMV-associated TCR signature is largely present in the CD4+ memory repertoire. A median bootstrapped AUC of 0.95 with a 95% CI of 0.76-1.00 was achieved on the Belgian cohort by the original-framework classifier. Among the 150 to 200 previously reported CMV-associated TCRbeta sequences, some 70 showed up in the CD4+ memory repertoires, with each one found in between one and five individuals. Only CD4+CD45RO+ memory cells were sequenced, in contrast to the original study, which included naive and memory CD4+ and CD8+ populations.

A FACSAria II was used to sort memory CD4+ T cells, defined as single viable CD3+CD4+CD8-CD45RO+ cells. CMV serostatus was determined using a Roche Elecsys assay that detects serum IgG against CMV pp150, pp28, p38 and p52. After the samples were thawed, total CD4+ T cells were enriched through positive selection using CD4 magnetic microbeads. The samples came from a different study that was designed specifically to examine the CD4+ T cell memory repertoire. Peripheral blood mononuclear cells were isolated and cryopreserved according to standard operating procedures, and serum was stored at -80 degrees C. Staining used CD3-PerCP (BW264/56), CD4-APC (RPA-T4), CD45RO-PE (UCHT1) and CD8-Pacific Orange (3B5) antibodies, with Sytox blue excluding non-viable cells. Comment on this clone: Its antigen remains unidentified. No base quality information exists; no much larger clone differs at one position.

Recombination connected TRBV7-3 to TRBJ2-3, and 7 junctional nucleotides match TRBD1. Material for sequencing was memory CD4+ T cells from blood. This TCR was recovered from an adult in good health and CMV-seronegative. Some clones in this sample may be carry-over from other donors' samples. CDR3 region: CASSLLRQGGQYF. The DNA sequence is given as TGTGCCAGCAGCTTACTCAGACAGGGCGGGCAGTATTTT.